One and the same sample provided the 30 T cell receptor beta chains below, sequenced in a study of OX40 agonist ivuxolimab in advanced cancers. Some clones are missing from TCRdb's copy, which holds only in-frame ones; the method was immunoSEQ multiplex PCR. The table shows approximately 66,000 clones, with about 87% occurring only once. Sample: CD4+ or CD8+ T cells sorted from blood, taken in a trial of the OX40 agonist ivuxolimab. These receptors were obtained from an adult with an advanced solid tumor such as melanoma, head and neck, liver or kidney cancer.

Notes on this clone: This sample also contains other DNA sequences that code for the same CDR3. V and J are TRBV28 and TRBJ2-7; TRBD1 might be the D (6 bases). There are 14 residues in the CDR3. CDR1 and CDR2 from the germline V gene are MDHEN and SYDVKM. V dropped 4 bases and J dropped 3 bases, with 13 bases sitting between them. CDR3: CASSSPGTHYEQYF. CDR3 DNA: TGTGCCAGCAGTTCACCCGGGACACACTACGAGCAGTACTTC.

The chain recombines TRBV6-1 with TRBJ2-2; D unclear. V was shortened by 6 bases and J by 5 bases, with 16 bases between the two germline ends. The CDR3 spans 15 residues. Germline V gives CDR1 MNHNS, CDR2 SASEGT. CDR3 DNA sequence: TGTGCCAGCAGGAAGGGATCACCCACAACCGGGGAGCTGTTTTTT. Encoded protein: CASRKGSPTTGELFF.

The genes are TRBV5-5 and TRBJ2-7; D call uncertain. Germline CDR1 is SGHKS and CDR2 is YYEKEE (reference sequence). The CDR3 covers 14 residues. V lost 4 bases and J 0 bases, leaving 11 bases between the germline ends. The chain's CDR3 is CASSDDFFSYEQYF. The CDR3, as DNA: TGTGCCAGCAGCGACGACTTCTTCTCCTACGAGCAGTACTTC.

This clone was counted between two and nine times. The chain carries TRBV7-9 and TRBJ1-1; no reliable D call. V was shortened by 1 base and J by 2 bases, with 8 bases between the two germline ends. CDR3 length: 14 residues. Germline V gene sequence: CDR1 SEHNR, CDR2 FQNEAQ (reference sequence). For the CDR3, the DNA is TGTGCCAGCAGCTTAGAGCTCAGAAACACTGAAGCTTTCTTT. Amino acid sequence: CASSLELRNTEAFF.

The genes are TRBV6-5 and TRBJ1-2, with 7 bases aligning to TRBD1. Germline V gene sequence: CDR1 MNHEY, CDR2 SVGAGI. V dropped 6 bases and J dropped 7; count of bases not matched to a gene: 8. This CDR3 contains 13 residues. The CDR3: CASSPTGIGGYTF. The CDR3 coding sequence is TGTGCCAGCAGCCCGACAGGGATCGGTGGCTACACCTTC.

The chain carries TRBV10-1 and TRBJ1-2; D might be TRBD1 (6 bases). This CDR3 is 13 amino acids long. V gave up 2 bases and J gave up 5 bases, with 9 bases separating them. CDR1 and CDR2 from the germline V gene are WNHNN and SYGVQD (reference sequence). CDR3 residues: CASSEIQGYGYTF. CDR3 nucleotide sequence: TGCGCCAGCAGTGAGATCCAGGGGTATGGCTACACCTTC.

The rearrangement links TRBV2 to TRBJ2-1; D is uncertain. V was trimmed by 6 bases and J by 10 bases, leaving 13 bases between them. The CDR3 is 12 residues long. Germline V gene lookup returns CDR1 SNHLY and CDR2 FYNNEI. As DNA, the CDR3 is TGTGCCAGCAGGGCTCAAGAACACGAGCAGTTCTTC. It codes for CASRAQEHEQFF.

The gene calls are TRBV4-1 and TRBJ1-1; TRBD1 is a possible D gene (5 bases). The V gene's germline CDR1 is MGHRA and CDR2 YSYEKL. V lost 4 bases to trimming and J lost 4 bases, with 19 bases between them. CDR3 length: 16 residues. CDR3 sequence: CASSRALGGDGTEAFF. CDR3 nucleotides: TGCGCCAGCAGCCGAGCCTTAGGAGGGGATGGCACTGAAGCTTTCTTT.

The gene calls are TRBV4-2 and TRBJ1-2; perhaps TRBD1 as D (6 bases). The CDR3 is made up of 15 amino acids. The V gene lost 3 bases and the J gene lost 2 bases, with 13 bases spanning the gap. Germline lookup yields CDR1 LGHNA and CDR2 YNFKEQ. For the CDR3, the DNA is TGTGCCAGCAGCCAGGCCGCGGGGGCCAACTATGGCTACACCTTC. Its protein product is CASSQAAGANYGYTF.

This clone was seen a few times. This chain links TRBV12-5 with TRBJ2-5; D is uncertain. The CDR3 spans 13 residues. Trimming pared 1 base from V and 5 bases from J, leaving 8 bases between. Per germline, CDR1 LGHNT and CDR2 FRNRAP. CDR3 bases: TGTGCTAGTGGTTTGGGAACACAGGAGACCCAGTACTTC. Its translation: CASGLGTQETQYF.

V usage is TRBV6-6 and J usage is TRBJ1-2; 8 bases map to TRBD1. The CDR3 has 13 residues. V was clipped by 5 bases and J by 7 bases; unmatched bases: 6. CDR1 is MNHNY and CDR2 is SVGAGI in the germline V gene (reference sequence). The DNA for the CDR3 is TGTGCCAGCAGTCCCGGACAGGGCGGTGGCTACACCTTC. As protein: CASSPGQGGGYTF.

This clone has only one observation. The chain uses TRBV28 and TRBJ1-1; D unresolved. This CDR3 is 14 amino acids long. Trimming left V 6 bases short and J 0 bases short, with 11 bases between. Germline V gene sequence: CDR1 MDHEN, CDR2 SYDVKM. The CDR3 reads CASRPGSMNTEAFF. DNA for the CDR3: TGTGCCAGCAGGCCCGGTTCTATGAACACTGAAGCTTTCTTT.

This chain uses TRBV7-6 with TRBJ1-1; D possibly corresponds to TRBD1 (5 bases). The CDR3 is 16 amino acids. Germline V gives CDR1 SGHVS, CDR2 FNYEAQ. V was shortened by 1 base and J by 6 bases, with 18 bases between the two germline ends. The CDR3 sequence: CASSLEPGNKGAEAFF. The CDR3 nucleotides read TGTGCCAGCAGCTTAGAACCAGGGAATAAGGGCGCTGAAGCTTTCTTT.

The gene calls are TRBV7-8 and TRBJ2-2; TRBD2 might be the D (7 bases). V lost 6 bases, J lost 4 bases, and 18 bases lay in between. CDR1 and CDR2 (germline): SGHVS, FQNEAQ. The CDR3 loop spans 16 amino acids. The CDR3 nucleotides are TGTGCCAGCAGTTGGGGCGGGGGCATGGTCACCGGGGAGCTGTTTTTT. This gives the protein CASSWGGGMVTGELFF.

The J gene is TRBJ2-7, the V gene TRBV6-6; TRBD2 matches 7 bases. The germline gives CDR1 MNHNY, CDR2 SVGAGI (reference sequence). V shed 6 bases and J 5 bases; nucleotides not matched to a gene: 7. CDR3 length: 13 residues. This CDR3 reads CASSTGTKNEQYF. The CDR3 DNA reads TGTGCCAGCAGCACCGGGACTAAAAACGAGCAGTACTTC.

The CDR3, as DNA: TGTGCCAGCAGCGTAAAACCTCTGGACTTGAACACTGAAGCTTTCTTT. Its translation is CASSVKPLDLNTEAFF. This chain connects TRBV9 to TRBJ1-1; no clear D gene. The CDR3 is 16 residues long. Germline V gene sequence: CDR1 SGDLS, CDR2 YYNGEE. V lost 1 base, J lost 0 bases, and 13 bases lay in between. Complete variable domain (other parts from reference TRBV9 and TRBJ1-1): DSGVTQTPKHLITATGQRVTLRCSPRSGDLSVYWYQQSLDQGLQFLIQYYNGEERAKGNILERFSAQQFPDLHSELNLSSLELGDSALYFCASSVKPLDLNTEAFFGQGTRLTVV.

V gene TRBV5-5 combines with J gene TRBJ1-1; D gene uncertain. The V gene's germline CDR1 is SGHKS and CDR2 YYEKEE (reference sequence). This CDR3 is built from 14 residues. The V gene lost 6 bases and the J gene lost 1 base, with 13 bases spanning the gap. This CDR3 reads CASTILAENTEAFF. The CDR3 nucleotides read TGTGCCAGCACCATCTTAGCAGAGAACACTGAAGCTTTCTTT.

The count of this clone is one. CDR3 residues: CASSDSTSSAAFF. In DNA, the CDR3 is TGTGCCAGCAGTGACTCGACTTCTTCCGCAGCTTTCTTT. The V call is TRBV6-4, the J call TRBJ1-1; no clear D gene. In germline, CDR1 is MRHNA, CDR2 SNTAGT. The CDR3 has 13 amino acids. Between the trimmed V and J ends, which lost 0 bases and 10 bases, there was a span of 12 bases.

The gene calls are TRBV5-4 and TRBJ2-1; 8 bases map to TRBD1. CDR1 and CDR2 (germline): SGHNT, YYREEE (reference sequence). J gave up 9 bases and V 4 bases, and 3 bases lay outside the gene matches. This CDR3 has 12 amino acids. The CDR3: CASSLDRGEQFF. CDR3 sequence (DNA): TGTGCCAGCAGCCTTGACAGGGGTGAGCAGTTCTTC.

The chain joins TRBV6-5 to TRBJ1-3, with 8 bases aligning to TRBD1. V shed 4 bases, J shed 4 bases, and the junction held 6 bases outside the gene matches. The CDR3 is 15 amino acids. Germline CDR1 is MNHEY and CDR2 is SVGAGI. The CDR3, as DNA: TGTGCCAGCAGTTCAGGACAGGGTTGGGGAAACACCATATATTTT. As protein: CASSSGQGWGNTIYF.

In its sample, this clone was seen once. V gene TRBV5-1 combines with J gene TRBJ2-5; TRBD1 is a possible D gene (7 bases). Near its end, the DNA agrees better with TRBJ2-7, so the J call may be wrong. The V gene's germline CDR1 is SGHRS and CDR2 YFSETQ. This CDR3 is built from 15 residues. This CDR3 reads CASSFQGGVIDEQYF. As DNA, the CDR3 is TGCGCCAGCAGCTTCCAGGGGGGTGTGATTGACGAGCAGTACTTC.

The V gene is TRBV2, the J gene TRBJ2-2; D may correspond to TRBD1 or TRBD2 (6 bases each). CDR1 and CDR2 from the germline V gene are SNHLY and FYNNEI. The germline V and J ends were trimmed by 7 bases and 8 bases, with 14 bases remaining between them. The CDR3 has 13 residues. The CDR3 DNA sequence: TGTGCCAGCATGTTGGGGGGCGAGGGGGAGCTGTTTTTT. As protein: CASMLGGEGELFF.

The gene calls are TRBV7-9 and TRBJ2-7, with D perhaps matching TRBD1 or TRBD2 (5 bases each). The CDR3 has 15 residues. Germline V gene data show CDR1 as SEHNR and CDR2 as FQNEAQ (reference sequence). Trimming removed 8 bases at V and 0 bases at J, with 17 bases between. The CDR3 DNA sequence: TGTGCCAGCGCTCCCCAGGCAGGGACCTCCTACGAGCAGTACTTC. Its protein is CASAPQAGTSYEQYF.

The V call is TRBV7-9, the J call TRBJ2-3, with 7 bases lining up with TRBD2. The CDR3 contains 17 residues. Losses at the gene ends were 3 bases for V and 1 base for J; bases not matched to a gene: 10. CDR1 is SEHNR and CDR2 is FQNEAQ in the germline V gene (reference sequence). The CDR3 DNA is TGTGCCAGCAGCTTGGGCGAGACTAGCCCCGGCACAGATACGCAGTATTTT. This encodes CASSLGETSPGTDTQYF.

The V call is TRBV7-9, the J call TRBJ2-5; TRBD2 agrees at 9 bases. The V gene's germline CDR1 is SEHNR and CDR2 FQNEAQ (reference sequence). J was trimmed by 5 bases and V by 3 bases; bases with no gene match: 7. The CDR3 has 15 residues. The CDR3 DNA follows: TGTGCCAGCAGCTTCGGCGGGGGGGCCGGCGAGACCCAGTACTTC. It translates to CASSFGGGAGETQYF.

The chain joins TRBV7-6 to TRBJ1-1, with 8 bases identical to TRBD1. Germline V gives CDR1 SGHVS, CDR2 FNYEAQ. This CDR3 is 15 amino acids long. After removal of 5 bases from V and 4 bases from J, the junction contained 9 bases not matched to a gene. This CDR3 reads CASSERTGSSTEAFF. DNA for the CDR3: TGTGCCAGCAGCGAAAGGACAGGGTCGAGCACTGAAGCTTTCTTT.

CDR3 nucleotide sequence: TGTGCCAGCTCACCACTGGAGGGCTACGAGCAGTACTTC. This encodes CASSPLEGYEQYF. The rearrangement uses TRBV18 and TRBJ2-7, with TRBD2 as a possible D gene (6 bases). This CDR3 region has 13 residues. Germline values: CDR1 KGHSH, CDR2 LQKENI. V lost 1 base and J 3 bases, leaving 7 bases between the germline ends.

This sequence joins TRBV6-6 and TRBJ1-3; D not certain. V lost 6 bases to trimming and J lost 1 base, with 4 bases between them. Germline V CDR1 and CDR2: MNHNY, SVGAGI (reference sequence). The CDR3 has 12 residues. The CDR3 sequence: CASRSSGNTIYF. CDR3 coding DNA: TGTGCCAGCAGGTCGTCTGGAAACACCATATATTTT.

This sequence joins TRBV27 and TRBJ2-5; 7 nucleotides align to TRBD1. V shed 2 bases and J 4 bases; nucleotides not matched to a gene: 4. The CDR3 sequence is 14 residues long. The germline CDR1 and CDR2 sequences are MNHEY and SMNVEV (reference sequence). The CDR3 loop is CASSLRPGGETQYF. The CDR3 DNA reads TGTGCCAGCAGTTTACGACCAGGGGGAGAGACCCAGTACTTC.

CDR3 nucleotides: TGTGCCATCAGTGCGGGGGCCGCCTACGAGCAGTACTTC. Protein sequence: CAISAGAAYEQYF. V is TRBV10-3 and J is TRBJ2-7; tentatively, D is TRBD1 or TRBD2 (6 bases each). The CDR3 totals 13 residues. Per the germline V gene, CDR1 is ENHRY and CDR2 is SYGVKD. The V end lost 4 bases, the J end lost 2 bases, and 9 bases lay between the germline ends.